These 21 T cell receptor beta chains originate from one sample sequenced in a study of CD8 T cells in Susac syndrome. Reverse transcription of about 0.5 to 1 ug RNA was carried out with random hexamers. TCRdb redid the calling of the immunoSEQ multiplex PCR reads with MiXCR, one entry per CDR3 protein. The table includes tens of thousands of distinct CDR3 sequences, roughly 93% detected once. Sequences were obtained from CD4+ T cells from PBMCs. These receptors came from a human donor with Susac syndrome.

The chain carries TRBV20-1 and TRBJ2-2; TRBD1 matches 11 bases. The CDR3 is 14 amino acids. Germline-derived CDR1 and CDR2 are DFQATT and SNEGSKA (reference sequence). Trimming cost V 6 bases and J 8 bases; bases outside gene matches: 8. The CDR3 reads CSALPGQGVGELFF. The CDR3 DNA sequence: TGCAGTGCCCTTCCGGGACAGGGGGTAGGGGAGCTGTTTTTT.

The chain links TRBV28 to TRBJ1-1; 7 bases are a match to TRBD1. The trim removed 7 bases at V and 0 bases at J, leaving 5 bases unmatched. The CDR3 runs 14 residues. Germline V gene data show CDR1 as MDHEN and CDR2 as SYDVKM. The CDR3 nucleotides are TGTGCCAGCACGAGGGACAGCTTGAACACTGAAGCTTTCTTT. This translates into CASTRDSLNTEAFF.

The chain has TRBV18 and TRBJ2-7, with unresolved D. Germline V gene data show CDR1 as KGHSH and CDR2 as LQKENI. Deletions cut 0 bases from V and 2 bases from J, with 2 bases between. This CDR3 is built from 12 residues. The CDR3 loop is CASSPPTYEQYF. CDR3 coding DNA: TGTGCCAGCTCACCACCGACCTACGAGCAGTACTTC.

The chain employs TRBV11-2 and TRBJ2-7; D ambiguous. V lost 6 bases and J 0 bases, leaving 15 bases between the germline ends. There are 15 residues in the CDR3. Germline CDR1 is SGHAT and CDR2 is FQNNGV. The DNA for the CDR3 is TGTGCCAGCAGATCCTCGGACCCCTCCTCCTACGAGCAGTACTTC. It codes for CASRSSDPSSYEQYF. The entire variable domain, with the rest obtained from reference TRBV11-2 and TRBJ2-7, is as follows: EAGVAQSPRYKIIEKRQSVAFWCNPISGHATLYWYQQILGQGPKLLIQFQNNGVVDDSQLPKDRFSAERLKGVDSTLKIQPAKLEDSAVYLCASRSSDPSSYEQYFGPGTRLTVT.

The V gene is TRBV9, the J gene TRBJ2-5; a weak D match, TRBD1 (6 bases). Germline values: CDR1 SGDLS, CDR2 YYNGEE. V gave up 0 bases and J gave up 4 bases, with 10 bases separating them. This CDR3 comprises 14 residues. DNA for the CDR3: TGTGCCAGCAGCGTAGCCGGGACACCAGAGACCCAGTACTTC. It specifies CASSVAGTPETQYF.

This chain uses TRBV2 with TRBJ1-2; no firm D call. The CDR3 extends over 13 amino acids. Germline CDR1 and CDR2: SNHLY and FYNNEI. Trimming shortened V by 7 bases and J by 1 base, and 10 bases separated the two germline ends. For the CDR3, the DNA is TGTGCCAGCAACGTAGGAGTTAACTATGGCTACACCTTC. Residues: CASNVGVNYGYTF.

V gene TRBV20-1 combines with J gene TRBJ1-1; D may be TRBD1 (6 bases). Germline V CDR1 and CDR2: DFQATT, SNEGSKA (reference sequence). This CDR3 comprises 11 residues. V gave up 0 bases and J gave up 12 bases, with 11 bases separating them. CDR3 sequence reads: CSARDLRGTFF. The CDR3 bases are TGCAGTGCTAGAGATCTCAGGGGAACTTTCTTT.

The CDR3 DNA reads as TGTGCCAGCAGTCCCTTAGGGCAGGGTGGTGGATACGAGCAGTACTTC. The encoded protein is CASSPLGQGGGYEQYF. This sequence joins TRBV28 and TRBJ2-7; D perhaps matches TRBD1 (5 bases). The CDR3 sequence is 16 residues long. The germline V gene has CDR1 MDHEN and CDR2 SYDVKM. The V and J ends lost 5 bases and 4 bases respectively, with 21 bases between them.

The chain is built from TRBV2 and TRBJ2-4; the D gene is possibly TRBD1 (6 bases). V was pared by 5 bases and J by 8 bases, with 13 bases between. This CDR3 contains 13 residues. Germline V CDR1 and CDR2: SNHLY, FYNNEI. In DNA, the CDR3 is TGTGCCAGCAGTCCCGAGGACAGTGACATTCAGTACTTC. The encoded protein is CASSPEDSDIQYF.

The chain joins TRBV5-5 to TRBJ2-3; tentative D call: TRBD1 (6 bases). Germline CDR1 reads SGHKS; CDR2 reads YYEKEE (reference sequence). The CDR3 loop spans 15 amino acids. With 4 bases removed from V and 0 bases from J, the gap between germline ends came to 12 bases. The CDR3 bases are TGTGCCAGCAGCCGCGGACAGCCTAGCACAGATACGCAGTATTTT. It is translated as CASSRGQPSTDTQYF.

This sequence joins TRBV27 and TRBJ2-5; 9 positions agree with TRBD1. J gave up 5 bases and V 5 bases, and 6 bases lay outside the gene matches. The CDR3 is 14 residues long. CDR1 and CDR2 from the germline V gene are MNHEY and SMNVEV (reference sequence). CDR3 sequence: CASSPRDRVETQYF. The CDR3 nucleotides are TGTGCCAGCAGTCCCCGGGACAGGGTGGAGACCCAGTACTTC.

V gene TRBV4-3 combines with J gene TRBJ2-7; D is undetermined. V was cut by 6 bases and J by 3 bases, with 9 bases left in between. Germline V gene lookup returns CDR1 LGHNA and CDR2 YSLEER. The CDR3 sequence is 12 residues long. The chain's CDR3 is CASRDGYYEQYF. The CDR3 bases are TGCGCCAGCAGGGACGGATACTACGAGCAGTACTTC.

The rearrangement uses TRBV6-5 and TRBJ1-3; D is ambiguous. CDR1 and CDR2 from the germline V gene are MNHEY and SVGAGI. The CDR3 sequence is 15 residues long. The V gene lost 4 bases and the J gene lost 4 bases, with 14 bases spanning the gap. CDR3 region: CASSLDGGRGNTIYF. In DNA, the CDR3 is TGTGCCAGCAGTTTGGACGGAGGGCGCGGAAACACCATATATTTT.

V gene TRBV6-6 combines with J gene TRBJ1-6, with TRBD1 identical over 7 bases. Germline CDR1 MNHNY, CDR2 SVGAGI (reference sequence). V lost 10 bases to trimming and J lost 5 bases; unmatched junction nucleotides: 8. The length of the CDR3 is 14 residues. The CDR3 spells CATWEGQNNSPLHF. The CDR3 DNA follows: TGTGCCACCTGGGAGGGACAGAATAATTCACCCCTCCACTTT.

The chain recombines TRBV20-1 with TRBJ2-3; 11 bases are shared with TRBD1. The CDR3 has 15 amino acids. CDR1 and CDR2 (germline): DFQATT, SNEGSKA (reference sequence). The J segment lost 14 bases and the V segment lost 0 bases, leaving 13 bases of the junction unmatched. The CDR3 DNA follows: TGCAGTGCTAGAGATCTAGGGACAGGGGGAGAGCAATGGTATTTT. Amino acids: CSARDLGTGGEQWYF.

The chain uses TRBV3-1 and TRBJ2-7; D is perhaps TRBD1 (6 bases). The V and J ends lost 3 bases and 2 bases respectively, with 17 bases between them. Germline CDR1 reads LGHDT; CDR2 reads YNNKEL (reference sequence). The CDR3 runs to 16 residues. In DNA, the CDR3 is TGTGCCAGCAGCCAGATTAGAGGACAGAAGACCTACGAGCAGTACTTC. It encodes CASSQIRGQKTYEQYF.

The V and J genes are TRBV7-2 and TRBJ2-5; tentative D call: TRBD1 (5 bases). Deletions cut 5 bases from V and 4 bases from J, with 17 bases between. CDR1 SGHTA and CDR2 FQGNSA come from the germline V gene. CDR3 length: 15 amino acids. The CDR3 region has the DNA TGTGCCAGCAGCCCACGCTCAGGGATGGGAGAGACCCAGTACTTC. Protein sequence: CASSPRSGMGETQYF.

V is TRBV7-2 and J is TRBJ1-2; 7 nucleotides agree with TRBD1. Looked up from germline, CDR1 is SGHTA and CDR2 is FQGNSA. V was clipped by 3 bases and J by 3 bases; unmatched bases: 4. The CDR3 sequence is 14 residues long. The CDR3 sequence is CASSFGQADYGYTF. The DNA for the CDR3 is TGTGCCAGCAGCTTCGGACAGGCAGACTATGGCTACACCTTC.

The chain employs TRBV11-1 and TRBJ2-5; 8 bases are shared with TRBD2. Germline CDR1 is SGHAT and CDR2 is FQDESV (reference sequence). This CDR3 is 14 amino acids long. V dropped 5 bases and J dropped 4; count of bases not matched to a gene: 6. Here the CDR3 reads CASSLSGARETQYF. In nucleotides, the CDR3 is TGTGCCAGCAGCCTTAGCGGGGCAAGAGAGACCCAGTACTTC.

This clonotype was found once. The chain couples TRBV6-2 or TRBV6-3 to TRBJ1-5; D unresolved. Germline V gene lookup returns CDR1 MNHEY and CDR2 SVGEGT. This CDR3 is 14 amino acids long. The ends were cut back, 5 bases at V and 5 bases at J, with 13 bases in the middle. The CDR3 coding sequence is TGTGCCAGCAGTACTCCGGAGGGCCATCAGCCCCAGCATTTT. This sequence encodes CASSTPEGHQPQHF.

The chain is built from TRBV4-1 and TRBJ2-3; D may be TRBD2 (5 bases). Germline V gene sequence: CDR1 MGHRA, CDR2 YSYEKL. V was clipped by 0 bases and J by 6 bases, with 16 bases between them. This CDR3 has 16 residues. CDR3 coding DNA: TGCGCCAGCAGCCAAGACGCCGGGAATACCTGGGATACGCAGTATTTT. The encoded protein is CASSQDAGNTWDTQYF.